Shown below are 3 T cell receptor beta chains from a single sample sequenced in a study of early T cells in non-severe SARS-CoV-2 infection (dated by TCRdb to the early 2020s). Libraries were prepared through 5' RACE. TCRdb names NextSeq 500 as the instrument used. TCRdb trimmed public reads at Q25 via fastp, called clones via MiXCR and kept in-frame beta chains. Each CDR3 protein appears once, grouped with its most common genes and DNA. Present in this sample are around 50,000 distinct CDR3 sequences, 11% of which were seen just once. Clones ranked in the top ten supply around 9.6% of the sample. Material: whole blood. These receptors originate from an adult who was a healthcare worker with PCR-confirmed SARS-CoV-2 infection or an uninfected control (not recorded which).

This clonotype was counted ten times or more. This rearrangement joins TRBV2 to TRBJ1-1; no firm D call. In germline, CDR1 is SNHLY, CDR2 FYNNEI. The CDR3 has 14 residues. Trimming took off 8 bases at V and 2 bases at J, with 15 bases between the two ends. The CDR3 coding sequence is TGTGCCAGCCTACTCTTTCCAGCCAACACTGAAGCTTTCTTT. It translates to CASLLFPANTEAFF. Full variable domain (remainder filled in from reference TRBV2 and TRBJ1-1): EPEVTQTPSHQVTQMGQEVILRCVPISNHLYFYWYRQILGQKVEFLVSFYNNEISEKSEIFDDQFSVERPDGSNFTLKIRSTKLEDSAMYFCASLLFPANTEAFFGQGTRLTVV.

The sample holds a few counts of this clonotype. This sequence joins TRBV28 and TRBJ2-3; D could derive from TRBD1 or TRBD2 (5 bases each). The V and J ends lost 7 bases and 1 base respectively, with 12 bases between them. Germline assignment: CDR1 MDHEN and CDR2 SYDVKM. The length of the CDR3 is 14 residues. The CDR3 protein is CASTNQGGTDTQYF. CDR3 sequence (DNA): TGTGCCAGCACCAACCAGGGAGGCACAGATACGCAGTATTTT.

The genes are TRBV7-9 and TRBJ1-1, with TRBD1 as a possible D gene (5 bases). CDR1 is SEHNR, CDR2 FQNEAQ, per germline (reference sequence). The V end was cut by 8 bases, the J end by 4 bases, with 20 bases between. The CDR3 is 15 residues long. CDR3: CASAYAGARGTEAFF. The CDR3 nucleotides are TGTGCCAGCGCCTATGCCGGGGCGAGAGGCACTGAAGCTTTCTTT.